The T cell receptor beta chain under discussion was sequenced for a study of T-cell reconstitution after alpha-beta-depleted transplantation in children. Germline CDR1 and CDR2: LGHDT and YNNKEL (reference sequence). The length of the CDR3 is 18 residues. This clonotype was detected only a few times. The antigen is not known. At one of its ends the junction is not consistent with the germline gene, which may arise from a read error. The TCRbeta library incorporated unique molecular identifiers. TCRdb called the PCR reads again in MiXCR, with one record for every CDR3 protein. The top ten clones hold roughly 2.6% of a sample with approximately 230,000 distinct CDR3 sequences, roughly 25% of them seen once. Broader study findings: It was reported that alpha-beta T cells came from several hundred expanded graft clones (about two months after transplant). It was newly produced T cells that mostly accounted for T-cell counts and diversity one year after transplant.

Sequences were derived from PBMCs, sampled before TCRalphabeta/CD19-depleted stem cell transplant. This clonotype was sampled from a girl aged 2 to 10 with Fanconi anemia, due to receive a stem cell transplant. The gene calls are TRBV3-1 and TRBJ1-5, with TRBD1 matching over 7 bases. The CDR3 DNA follows: TGTACCAGCAGCAAAGTTCTAGTAGACAGGGTTAGCAATCAGCCCCAGCATTTT. It encodes CTSSKVLVDRVSNQPQHF. Filled out from reference TRBV3-1 and TRBJ1-5, the complete variable domain reads DTAVSQTPKYLVTQMGNDKSIKCEQNLGHDTMYWYKQDSKKFLKIMFSYNNKELIINETVPNRFSPKSPDKAHLNLHINSLELGDSAVYFCTSSKVLVDRVSNQPQHFGDGTRLSIL.